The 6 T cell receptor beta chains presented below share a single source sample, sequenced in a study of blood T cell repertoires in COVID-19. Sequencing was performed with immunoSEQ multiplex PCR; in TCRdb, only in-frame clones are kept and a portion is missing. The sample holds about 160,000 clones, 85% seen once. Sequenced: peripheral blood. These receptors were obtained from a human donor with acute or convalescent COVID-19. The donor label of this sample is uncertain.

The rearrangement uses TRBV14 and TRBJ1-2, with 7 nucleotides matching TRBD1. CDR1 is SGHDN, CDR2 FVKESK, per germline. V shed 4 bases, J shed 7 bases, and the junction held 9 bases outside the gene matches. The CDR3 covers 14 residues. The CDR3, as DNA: TGTGCCAGCAGCCTAAACAGGGGATTGGGTGGCTACACCTTC. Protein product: CASSLNRGLGGYTF. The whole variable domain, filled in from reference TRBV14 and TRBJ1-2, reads EAGVTQFPSHSVIEKGQTVTLRCDPISGHDNLYWYRRVMGKEIKFLLHFVKESKQDESGMPNNRFLAERTGGTYSTLKVQPAELEDSGVYFCASSLNRGLGGYTFGSGTRLTVV.

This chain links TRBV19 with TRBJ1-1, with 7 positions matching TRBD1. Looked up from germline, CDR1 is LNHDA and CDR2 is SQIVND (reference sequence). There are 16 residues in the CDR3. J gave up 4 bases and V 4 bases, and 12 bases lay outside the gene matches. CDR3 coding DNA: TGTGCCAGTAGTAAGGCGCCTGGACAGGTCAGCACTGAAGCTTTCTTT. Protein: CASSKAPGQVSTEAFF.

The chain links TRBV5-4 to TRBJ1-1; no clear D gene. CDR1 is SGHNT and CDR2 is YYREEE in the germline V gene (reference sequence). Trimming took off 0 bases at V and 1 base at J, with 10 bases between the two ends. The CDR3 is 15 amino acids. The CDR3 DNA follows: TGTGCCAGCAGCTTGGGCCCGGGTGCGAACACTGAAGCTTTCTTT. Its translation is CASSLGPGANTEAFF.

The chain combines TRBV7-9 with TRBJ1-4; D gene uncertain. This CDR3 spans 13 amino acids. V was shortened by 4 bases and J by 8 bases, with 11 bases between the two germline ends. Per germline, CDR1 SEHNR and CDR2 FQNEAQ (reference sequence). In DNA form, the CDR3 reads TGTGCCAGCAGCTCGACAAATACCGAAAAACTGTTTTTT. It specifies CASSSTNTEKLFF. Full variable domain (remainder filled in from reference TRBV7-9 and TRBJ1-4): DTGVSQNPRHKITKRGQNVTFRCDPISEHNRLYWYRQTLGQGPEFLTYFQNEAQLEKSRLLSDRFSAERPKGSFSTLEIQRTEQGDSAMYLCASSSTNTEKLFFGSGTQLSVL.

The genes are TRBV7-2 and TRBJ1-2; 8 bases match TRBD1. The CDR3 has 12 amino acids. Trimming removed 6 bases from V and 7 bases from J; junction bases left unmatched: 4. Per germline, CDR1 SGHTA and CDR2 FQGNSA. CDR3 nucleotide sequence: TGTGCCAGCAGGCACGACAGGGGTGGCTACACCTTC. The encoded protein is CASRHDRGGYTF.

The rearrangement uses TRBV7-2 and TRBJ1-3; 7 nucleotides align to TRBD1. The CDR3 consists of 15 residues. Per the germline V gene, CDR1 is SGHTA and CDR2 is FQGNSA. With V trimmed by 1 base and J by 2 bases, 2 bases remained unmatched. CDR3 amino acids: CASSLEGAPGNTIYF. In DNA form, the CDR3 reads TGTGCCAGCAGCTTAGAGGGGGCTCCTGGAAACACCATATATTTT.